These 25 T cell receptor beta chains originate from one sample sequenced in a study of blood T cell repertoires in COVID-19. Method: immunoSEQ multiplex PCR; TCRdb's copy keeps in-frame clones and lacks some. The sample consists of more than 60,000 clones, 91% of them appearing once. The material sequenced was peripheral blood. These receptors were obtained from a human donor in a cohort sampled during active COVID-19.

The CDR3 DNA reads TGTGCCAGCAGCAGCGGGTTGAACACCGGGGAGCTGTTTTTT. Its protein product is CASSSGLNTGELFF. The V call is TRBV13, the J call TRBJ2-2; perhaps TRBD2 as D (6 bases). V was trimmed by 5 bases and J by 1 base, leaving 8 bases between them. Germline CDR1 PRHDT, CDR2 FYEKMQ (reference sequence). This CDR3 contains 14 residues.

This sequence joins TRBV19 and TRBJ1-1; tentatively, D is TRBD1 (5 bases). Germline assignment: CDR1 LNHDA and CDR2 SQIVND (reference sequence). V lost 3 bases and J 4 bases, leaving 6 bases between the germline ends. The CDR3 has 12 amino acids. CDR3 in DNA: TGTGCCAGTAGTATTGGGGCCACTGAAGCTTTCTTT. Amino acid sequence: CASSIGATEAFF.

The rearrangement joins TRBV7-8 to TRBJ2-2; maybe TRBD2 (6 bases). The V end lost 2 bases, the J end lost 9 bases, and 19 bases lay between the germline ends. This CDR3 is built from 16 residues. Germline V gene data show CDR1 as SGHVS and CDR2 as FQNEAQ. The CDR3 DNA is TGTGCCAGCAGCTTAAAGTATTTGCGGGGTCCGTGGGAGCTGTTTTTT. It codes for CASSLKYLRGPWELFF.

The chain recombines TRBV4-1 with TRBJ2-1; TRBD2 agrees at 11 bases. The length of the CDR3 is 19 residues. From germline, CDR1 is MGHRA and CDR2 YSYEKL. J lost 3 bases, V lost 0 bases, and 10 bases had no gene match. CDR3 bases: TGCGCCAGCAGCCAAGATGCTTTGTCTAGCGGGGGGCACTACAATGAGCAGTTCTTC. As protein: CASSQDALSSGGHYNEQFF.

In nucleotides, the CDR3 is TGTGCCAGCAGCTTAGCTAGCGGGGGGGCCTCGTACGAGCAGTACTTC. This encodes CASSLASGGASYEQYF. This rearrangement joins TRBV11-2 to TRBJ2-7; 12 nucleotides agree with TRBD2. The V and J ends lost 1 base and 4 bases, in that order; junction bases with no gene match: 5. Germline loops: CDR1 SGHAT, CDR2 FQNNGV. The CDR3 consists of 16 residues. Combining the CDR3 with reference TRBV11-2 and TRBJ2-7 gives the whole variable domain EAGVAQSPRYKIIEKRQSVAFWCNPISGHATLYWYQQILGQGPKLLIQFQNNGVVDDSQLPKDRFSAERLKGVDSTLKIQPAKLEDSAVYLCASSLASGGASYEQYFGPGTRLTVT.

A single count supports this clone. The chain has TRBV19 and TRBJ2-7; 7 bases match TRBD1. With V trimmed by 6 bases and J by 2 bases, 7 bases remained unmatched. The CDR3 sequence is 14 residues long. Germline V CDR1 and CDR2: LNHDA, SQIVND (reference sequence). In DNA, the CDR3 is TGTGCCAGTAGGGAACAGGGGTCTCCCTACGAGCAGTACTTC. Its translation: CASREQGSPYEQYF.

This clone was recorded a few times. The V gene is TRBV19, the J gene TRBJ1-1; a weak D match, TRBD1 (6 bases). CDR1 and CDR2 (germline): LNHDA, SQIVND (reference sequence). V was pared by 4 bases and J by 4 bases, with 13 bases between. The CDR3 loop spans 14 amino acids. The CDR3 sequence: CASSRGQRGTEAFF. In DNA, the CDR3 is TGTGCCAGTAGTAGAGGACAGAGGGGCACTGAAGCTTTCTTT.

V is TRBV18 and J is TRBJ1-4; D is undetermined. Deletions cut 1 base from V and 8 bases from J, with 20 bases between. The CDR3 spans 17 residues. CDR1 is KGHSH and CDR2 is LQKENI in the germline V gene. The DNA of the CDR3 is TGTGCCAGCTCACCACGACCTTTAAATGCGGCGGGGGAAAAACTGTTTTTT. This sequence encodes CASSPRPLNAAGEKLFF.

CDR3 protein: CASTQSGGPQHF. The CDR3 coding sequence is TGTGCCAGTACCCAGTCGGGTGGGCCCCAGCATTTT. This chain connects TRBV19 to TRBJ1-5; D is ambiguous. CDR3 length: 12 amino acids. V was clipped by 7 bases and J by 9 bases, with 13 bases between them. CDR1 is LNHDA, CDR2 SQIVND, per germline (reference sequence). The full variable domain, completed using reference TRBV19 and TRBJ1-5, is DGGITQSPKYLFRKEGQNVTLSCEQNLNHDAMYWYRQDPGQGLRLIYYSQIVNDFQKGDIAEGYSVSREKKESFPLTVTSAQKNPTAFYLCASTQSGGPQHFGDGTRLSIL.

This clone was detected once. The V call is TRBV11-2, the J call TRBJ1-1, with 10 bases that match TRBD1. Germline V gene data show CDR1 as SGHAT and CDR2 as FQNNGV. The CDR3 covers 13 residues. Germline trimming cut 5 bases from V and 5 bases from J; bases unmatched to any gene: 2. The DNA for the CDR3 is TGTGCCAGCAGCGCGGGACAGGGGACTGAAGCTTTCTTT. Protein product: CASSAGQGTEAFF.

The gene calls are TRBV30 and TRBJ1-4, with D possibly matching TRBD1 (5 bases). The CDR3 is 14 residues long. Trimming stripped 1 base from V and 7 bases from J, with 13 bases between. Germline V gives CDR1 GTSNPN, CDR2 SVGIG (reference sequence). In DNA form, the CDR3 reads TGTGCCTGGAGTGAGGGGTCGAGAAGTGAAAAACTGTTTTTT. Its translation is CAWSEGSRSEKLFF. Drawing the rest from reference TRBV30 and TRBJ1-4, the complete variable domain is SQTIHQWPATLVQPVGSPLSLECTVEGTSNPNLYWYRQAAGRGLQLLFYSVGIGQISSEVPQNLSASRPQDRQFILSSKKLLLSDSGFYLCAWSEGSRSEKLFFGSGTQLSVL.

CDR3: CASSFQGANYGYTF. In DNA form, the CDR3 reads TGTGCCAGCAGTTTTCAGGGGGCCAACTATGGCTACACCTTC. The J gene is TRBJ1-2, the V gene TRBV28; 8 nucleotides agree with TRBD1. V was clipped by 3 bases and J by 2 bases; unmatched bases: 2. This CDR3 has 14 amino acids. CDR1 is MDHEN, CDR2 SYDVKM, per germline.

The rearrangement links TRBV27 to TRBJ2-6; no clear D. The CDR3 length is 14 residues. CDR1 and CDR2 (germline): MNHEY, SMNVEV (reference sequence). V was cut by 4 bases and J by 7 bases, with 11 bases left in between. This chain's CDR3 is CASSSMRFANVLTF. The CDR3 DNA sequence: TGTGCCAGCAGTTCAATGAGGTTCGCCAACGTCCTGACTTTC.

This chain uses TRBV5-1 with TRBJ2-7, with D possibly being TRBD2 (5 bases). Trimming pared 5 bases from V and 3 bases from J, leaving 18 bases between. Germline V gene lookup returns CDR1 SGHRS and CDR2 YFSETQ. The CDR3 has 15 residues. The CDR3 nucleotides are TGCGCCAGCAGAACGGCGGAGGTAGGTGTCTACGAGCAGTACTTC. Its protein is CASRTAEVGVYEQYF.

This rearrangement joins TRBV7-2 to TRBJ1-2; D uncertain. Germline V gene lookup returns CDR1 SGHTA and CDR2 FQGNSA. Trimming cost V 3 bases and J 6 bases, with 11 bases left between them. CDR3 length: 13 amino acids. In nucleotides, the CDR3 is TGTGCCAGCAGCTTTTCGCAGGATAATGGCTACACCTTC. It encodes CASSFSQDNGYTF.

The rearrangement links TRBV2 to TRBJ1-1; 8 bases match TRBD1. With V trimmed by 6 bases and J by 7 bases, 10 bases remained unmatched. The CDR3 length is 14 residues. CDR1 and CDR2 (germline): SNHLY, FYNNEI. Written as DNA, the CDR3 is TGTGCCAGCAGCGTCGGACAGGGATGGGGTGAAGCTTTCTTT. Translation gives CASSVGQGWGEAFF.

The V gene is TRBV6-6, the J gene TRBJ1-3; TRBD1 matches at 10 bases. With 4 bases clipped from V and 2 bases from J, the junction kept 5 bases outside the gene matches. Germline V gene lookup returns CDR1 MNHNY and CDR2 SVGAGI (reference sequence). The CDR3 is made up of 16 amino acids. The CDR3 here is CASSSPDRGPGNTIYF. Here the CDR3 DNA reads TGTGCCAGCAGTTCCCCCGACAGGGGGCCTGGAAACACCATATATTTT.

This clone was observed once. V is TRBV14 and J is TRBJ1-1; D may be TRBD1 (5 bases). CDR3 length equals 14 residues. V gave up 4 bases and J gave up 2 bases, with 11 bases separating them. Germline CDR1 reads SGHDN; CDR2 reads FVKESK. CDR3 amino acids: CASSLLGLNTEAFF. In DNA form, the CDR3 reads TGTGCCAGCAGCCTTTTGGGACTTAACACTGAAGCTTTCTTT.

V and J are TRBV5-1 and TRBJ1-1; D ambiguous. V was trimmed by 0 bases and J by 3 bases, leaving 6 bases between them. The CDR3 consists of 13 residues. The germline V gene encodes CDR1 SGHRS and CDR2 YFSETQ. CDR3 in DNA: TGCGCCAGCAGCTTGGCCGGGGACACTGAAGCTTTCTTT. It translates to CASSLAGDTEAFF.

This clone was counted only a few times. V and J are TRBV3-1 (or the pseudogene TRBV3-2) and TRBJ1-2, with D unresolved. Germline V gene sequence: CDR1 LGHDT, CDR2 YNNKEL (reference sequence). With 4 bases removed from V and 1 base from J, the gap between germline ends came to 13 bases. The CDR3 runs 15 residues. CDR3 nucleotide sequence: TGTGCCAGCAGCCTTACCTTCCAGGTTAACTATGGCTACACCTTC. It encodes CASSLTFQVNYGYTF.

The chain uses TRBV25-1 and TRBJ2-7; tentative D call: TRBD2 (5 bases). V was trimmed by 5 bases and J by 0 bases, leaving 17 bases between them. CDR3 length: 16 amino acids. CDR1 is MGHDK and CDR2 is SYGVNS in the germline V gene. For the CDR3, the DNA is TGTGCCAGCAGTAACCCGACCTCGGGGATCTCCTACGAGCAGTACTTC. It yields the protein CASSNPTSGISYEQYF.

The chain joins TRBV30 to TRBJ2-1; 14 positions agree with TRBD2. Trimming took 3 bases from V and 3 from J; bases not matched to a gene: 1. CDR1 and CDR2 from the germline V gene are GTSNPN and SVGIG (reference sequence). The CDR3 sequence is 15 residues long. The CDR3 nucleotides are TGTGCCTGGAGCGGGACTAGCGGGGGCTACAATGAGCAGTTCTTC. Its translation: CAWSGTSGGYNEQFF.

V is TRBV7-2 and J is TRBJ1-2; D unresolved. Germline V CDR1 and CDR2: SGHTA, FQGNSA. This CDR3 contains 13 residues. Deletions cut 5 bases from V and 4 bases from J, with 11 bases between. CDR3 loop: CASSLDDFYGYTF. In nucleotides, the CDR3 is TGTGCCAGCAGCCTCGACGACTTCTATGGCTACACCTTC. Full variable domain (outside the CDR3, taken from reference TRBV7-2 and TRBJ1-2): GAGVSQSPSNKVTEKGKDVELRCDPISGHTALYWYRQSLGQGLEFLIYFQGNSAPDKSGLPSDRFSAERTGGSVSTLTIQRTQQEDSAVYLCASSLDDFYGYTFGSGTRLTVV.

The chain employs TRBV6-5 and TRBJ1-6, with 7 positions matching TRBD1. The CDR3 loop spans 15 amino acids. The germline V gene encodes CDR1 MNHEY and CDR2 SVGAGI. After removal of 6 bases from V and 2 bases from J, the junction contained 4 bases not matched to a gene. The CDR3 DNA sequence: TGTGCCAGCAGCCGGGACAGCACCTATAATTCACCCCTCCACTTT. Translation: CASSRDSTYNSPLHF.

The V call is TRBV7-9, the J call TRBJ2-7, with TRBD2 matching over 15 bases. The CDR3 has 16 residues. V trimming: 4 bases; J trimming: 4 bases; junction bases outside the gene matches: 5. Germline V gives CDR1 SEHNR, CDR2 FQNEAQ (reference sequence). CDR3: CASSSGTSGGLYEQYF. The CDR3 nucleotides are TGTGCCAGCAGCTCCGGGACTAGCGGGGGGCTGTACGAGCAGTACTTC.